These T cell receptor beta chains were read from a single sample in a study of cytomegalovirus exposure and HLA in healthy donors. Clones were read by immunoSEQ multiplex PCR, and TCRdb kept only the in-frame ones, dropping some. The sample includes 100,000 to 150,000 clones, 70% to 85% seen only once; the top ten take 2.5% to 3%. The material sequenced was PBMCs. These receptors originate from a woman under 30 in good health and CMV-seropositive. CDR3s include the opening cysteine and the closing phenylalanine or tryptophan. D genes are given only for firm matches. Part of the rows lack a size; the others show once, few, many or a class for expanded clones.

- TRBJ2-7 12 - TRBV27 TGTGCCAGCAGTTTAGCGGGCCACGAGCAGTACTTC CASSLAGHEQYF
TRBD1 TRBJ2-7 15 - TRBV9 TGTGCCAGCAGCTTCCGGGACAGCGTTCCCTACGAGCAGTACTTC CASSFRDSVPYEQYF
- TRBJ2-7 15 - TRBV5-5 TGTGCCAGCAGCTTGAATCCGGGAACGGACTACGAGCAGTACTTC CASSLNPGTDYEQYF
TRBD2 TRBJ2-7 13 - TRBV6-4 TGTGCCAGCAGTGACGGGGGGGGGAACGAGCAGTACTTC CASSDGGGNEQYF
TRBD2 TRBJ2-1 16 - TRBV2 TGTGCCAGCAGTACGGGCGGGGGGGCCTTATACAATGAGCAGTTCTTC CASSTGGGALYNEQFF
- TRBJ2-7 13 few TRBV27 TGTGCCAGCAGTTTAAAACGGTCCTACGAGCAGTACTTC CASSLKRSYEQYF
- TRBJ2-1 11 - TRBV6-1 TGTGCCAGCATGCATAACGGGGAGCAGTTCTTC CASMHNGEQFF
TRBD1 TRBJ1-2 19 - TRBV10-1 TGCGCCAGCAGTGACGTGGGACAGGGGGCGCATGTTGGACTTTATGGCTACACCTTC CASSDVGQGAHVGLYGYTF
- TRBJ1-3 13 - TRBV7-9 TGTGCCAGCAGCTTACTAGTGGGAAACACCATATATTTT CASSLLVGNTIYF
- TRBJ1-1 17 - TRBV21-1 TGTGCCAGCAGCAAAGCGCCGGAACAGGGGGTGAACACTGAAGCTTTCTTT CASSKAPEQGVNTEAFF
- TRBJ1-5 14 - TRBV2 TGTGCCAGCAGTGTGTCCACAGGGAAGGAGCCCCAGCATTTT CASSVSTGKEPQHF
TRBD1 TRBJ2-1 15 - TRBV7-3 TGTGCCAGCAGCCACAGGGGCCGCGCCTACAATGAGCAGTTCTTC CASSHRGRAYNEQFF
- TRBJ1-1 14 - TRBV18 TGTGCCAGCTCACCACCGTCGAGGAACACTGAAGCTTTCTTT CASSPPSRNTEAFF
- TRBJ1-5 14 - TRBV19 TGTGCCAGTAGTATGGAGGCGGACAATCAGCCCCAGCATTTT CASSMEADNQPQHF
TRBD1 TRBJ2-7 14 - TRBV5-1 TGCGCCAGCAGCGGACGGGACAGTTCCTACGAGCAGTACTTC CASSGRDSSYEQYF
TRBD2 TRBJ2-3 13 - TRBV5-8 TGTGCCAGCCACGGGGGAGGGGATGATACGCAGTATTTT CASHGGGDDTQYF
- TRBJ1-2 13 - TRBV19 TGTGCCAGTAGCGCCCCTTTAGGGGTTGGCTACACCTTC CASSAPLGVGYTF
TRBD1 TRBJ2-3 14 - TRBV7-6 TGTGCCAGCACTCGACAGGGGGCAGCAGATACGCAGTATTTT CASTRQGAADTQYF
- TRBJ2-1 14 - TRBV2 TGTGCCAGCAGTGAAATAGGGGGCTACAATGAGCAGTTCTTC CASSEIGGYNEQFF
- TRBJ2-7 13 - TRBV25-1 TGTGCCAGCAGTACACGGGAGACCTACGAGCAGTACTTC CASSTRETYEQYF
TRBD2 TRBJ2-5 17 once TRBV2 TGTGCCAGCAGTCCCCCCGGGGCTAGCGGGGGCCAAGAGACCCAGTACTTC CASSPPGASGGQETQYF
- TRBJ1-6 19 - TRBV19 TGTGCCAGTAGTATAGATCTCCCGAAGCCCGGCAGAGGGAATTCACCCCTCCACTTT CASSIDLPKPGRGNSPLHF
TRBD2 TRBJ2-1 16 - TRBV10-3 TGTGCCATCAGTAACCGGACTAGCGGGGTCTCTAATGAGCAGTTCTTC CAISNRTSGVSNEQFF
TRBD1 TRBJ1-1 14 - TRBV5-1 TGCGCCAGCAGCTATCAGGGGGCTGGAACTGAAGCTTTCTTT CASSYQGAGTEAFF
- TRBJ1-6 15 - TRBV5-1 TGCGCCAGCAGCTTGGAGGTACAAGAGGATTCACCCCTCCACTTT CASSLEVQEDSPLHF
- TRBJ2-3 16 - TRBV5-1 TGCGCCAGCAGCTTGTTCCCGGACAGCCTCACAGATACGCAGTATTTT CASSLFPDSLTDTQYF
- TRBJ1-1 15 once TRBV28 TGTGCCAGCAGTTTACAACGGGGAATGAACACTGAAGCTTTCTTT CASSLQRGMNTEAFF
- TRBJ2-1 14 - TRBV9 TGTGCCAGCAGCACCCCGGGACAACCTTTTCGGGGGTTCTTC CASSTPGQPFRGFF
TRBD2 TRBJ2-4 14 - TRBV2 TGTGCCAGCAGGAAGAGTAGCGGGGGAAACATTCAGTACTTC CASRKSSGGNIQYF
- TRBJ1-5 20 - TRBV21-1 TGTGCCAGCAGCAAAGGGGGTAAGGGCAGGGGGCGCTTTAGCAATCAGCCCCAGCATTTT CASSKGGKGRGRFSNQPQHF
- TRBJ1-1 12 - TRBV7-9 TGTTCCAGCAGCTTAGATTGGCCTGAAGCTTTCTTT CSSSLDWPEAFF
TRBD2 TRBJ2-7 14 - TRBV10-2 TGCGCCAGCAGTGAGGCTAGCGGGGGGTACGAGCAGTACTTC CASSEASGGYEQYF
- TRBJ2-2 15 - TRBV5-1 TGCGCCAGCAGCCCTGCAGGGGGACTGGGCGGGGAGCTGTTTTTT CASSPAGGLGGELFF
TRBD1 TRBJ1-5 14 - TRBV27 TGTGCCAGCAGACAAACAGGGGGCAATCAGCCCCAGCATTTT CASRQTGGNQPQHF
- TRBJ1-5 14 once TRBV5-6 TGTGCCAGCAGCTTCTGGGGGGGGGAGCAGCCCCAGCATTTT CASSFWGGEQPQHF
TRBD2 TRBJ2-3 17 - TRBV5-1 TGCGCCAGCAGCACAGGACTAGCGGGGGGGCCGATAGATACGCAGTATTTT CASSTGLAGGPIDTQYF
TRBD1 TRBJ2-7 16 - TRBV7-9 TGTGCCAGCACCACCCTGCCGGGACAGGCGTCCTACGAGCAGTACTTC CASTTLPGQASYEQYF
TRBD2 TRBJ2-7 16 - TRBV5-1 TGCGCCAGCAGCCCGGGGGAGGGGTCCTTTTCCTACGAGCAGTACTTC CASSPGEGSFSYEQYF
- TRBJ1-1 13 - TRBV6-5 TGTGCCAGCAGTCCGGGGGGAAGCTCTGAAGCTTTCTTT CASSPGGSSEAFF
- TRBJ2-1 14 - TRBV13 TGTGCCAGCACCATCAGGACAGCCTACAATGAGCAGTTCTTC CASTIRTAYNEQFF
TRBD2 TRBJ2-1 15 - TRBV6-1 TGTGCCAGCAGTATAGCGGGGGGGCCGTGGAATGAGCAGTTCTTC CASSIAGGPWNEQFF
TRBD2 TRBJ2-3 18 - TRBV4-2 TGTGCCAGCAGCCAAGATCACGTACTAGCGGGGAATACAGATACGCAGTATTTT CASSQDHVLAGNTDTQYF
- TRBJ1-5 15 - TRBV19 TGTGCCAGTAGTATGCAGGGAAATGGCAATCAGCCCCAGCATTTT CASSMQGNGNQPQHF
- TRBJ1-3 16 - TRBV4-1 TGCGCCAGCAGCCAACCTTTCAGGAGGCCTGGAAACACCATATATTTT CASSQPFRRPGNTIYF
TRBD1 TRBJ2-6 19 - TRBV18 TGTGCCAGCTCACCATTAGGGACAGGGGGCTCCTCTGGGGCCAACGTCCTGACTTTC CASSPLGTGGSSGANVLTF
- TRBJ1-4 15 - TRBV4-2 TGTGCCAGCAGCCAAGAGCCAGGGGCGGGTGAAAAACTGTTTTTT CASSQEPGAGEKLFF
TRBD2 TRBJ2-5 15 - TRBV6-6 TGTGCCAGCAGTAGGACTAGCGGGGGGGCGGAGACCCAGTACTTC CASSRTSGGAETQYF
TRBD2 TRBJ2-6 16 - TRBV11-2 TGTGCCAGCAGCTTTAGCGGGGCCTCTGGGGCCAACGTCCTGACTTTC CASSFSGASGANVLTF